This TCR beta chain was identified in a study of cytomegalovirus exposure and HLA in healthy donors. Study overall: Researchers previously reported finding fewer than 140 million unique TCR beta sequences from 150 million to 200 million T cells.

Study-level findings and limits: Among the sequence variants, a highly shared cluster was likely an artifact of sequencing.

The PCR had 60 Vbeta and 13 Jbeta primers. Sequencing used immunoSEQ multiplex PCR; TCRdb keeps in-frame clones, though not all of them. This repertoire shows 76,000 or so clones, roughly 73% found once; its top ten account for 15% to 20%. The CDR3 totals 15 residues. Germline V gene data show CDR1 as MDHEN and CDR2 as SYDVKM. With 4 bases clipped from V and 6 bases from J, the junction kept 8 bases outside the gene matches. For this clone: The antigen is undetermined.

The chain recombines TRBV28 with TRBJ2-4, with TRBD1 matching 8 bases. This TCR was sampled from a woman aged 40 to 50 in good health and CMV-seropositive. The sequenced sample consisted of PBMCs. CDR3 in DNA: TGTGCCAGCAGTTGGACAGGGAGTAGAGCAAACATTCAGTACTTC. It encodes CASSWTGSRANIQYF.